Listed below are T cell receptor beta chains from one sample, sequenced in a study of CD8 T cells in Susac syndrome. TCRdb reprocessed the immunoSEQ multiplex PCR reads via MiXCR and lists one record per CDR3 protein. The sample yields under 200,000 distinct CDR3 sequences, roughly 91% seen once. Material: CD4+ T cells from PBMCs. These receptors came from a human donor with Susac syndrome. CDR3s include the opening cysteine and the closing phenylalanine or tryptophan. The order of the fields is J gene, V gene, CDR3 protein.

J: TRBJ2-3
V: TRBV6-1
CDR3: CASREHHGGSTDTQYF

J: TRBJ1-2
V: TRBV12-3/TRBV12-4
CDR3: CASSLTSPQGFYGYTF

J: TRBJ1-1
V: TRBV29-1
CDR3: CSVVKGKANTEAFF

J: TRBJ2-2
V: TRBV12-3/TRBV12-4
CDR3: CASSLVLGNRRNTGELFF

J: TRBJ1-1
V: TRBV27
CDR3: CASSRKRQLLNTEAFF

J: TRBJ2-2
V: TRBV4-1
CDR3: CASSEQASNTGELFF

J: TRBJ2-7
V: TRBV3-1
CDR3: CASSPTSGRPYEQYF

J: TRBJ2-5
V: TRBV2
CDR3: CASITSQETQYF

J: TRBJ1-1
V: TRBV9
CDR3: CASSVRDRGTEAFF

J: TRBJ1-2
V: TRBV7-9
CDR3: CASSFGGDQGYTF

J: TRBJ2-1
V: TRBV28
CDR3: CASSPYLTEGAYNEQFF

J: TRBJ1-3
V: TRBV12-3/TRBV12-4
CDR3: CASSFVGVSGNTIYF

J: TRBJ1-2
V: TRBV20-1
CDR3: CSAPHRVRGGYTF

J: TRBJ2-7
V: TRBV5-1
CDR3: CASSPKEGTDSYEQYF

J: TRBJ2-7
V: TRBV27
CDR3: CASTTLSRDRDLNEQYF

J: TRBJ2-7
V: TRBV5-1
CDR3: CASNAGAAYEQYF

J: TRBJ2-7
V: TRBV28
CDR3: CASSRTSGTVSYEQYF

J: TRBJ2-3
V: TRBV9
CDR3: CASSPGYTMDTQYF

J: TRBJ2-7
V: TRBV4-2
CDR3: CASSQDSDRLYEQYF

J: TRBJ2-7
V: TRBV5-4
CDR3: CASSPGLALYEQYF

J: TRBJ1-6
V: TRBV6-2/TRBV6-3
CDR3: CASGPATLTRPLHF

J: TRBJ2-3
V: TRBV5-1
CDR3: CASSSRTRGNTQYF

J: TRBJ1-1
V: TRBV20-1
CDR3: CSARSTGSLEAFF

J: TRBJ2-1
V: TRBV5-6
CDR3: CASRRRGRQGILIGGEQFF

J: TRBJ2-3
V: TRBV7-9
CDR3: CASSQVGDTQYF

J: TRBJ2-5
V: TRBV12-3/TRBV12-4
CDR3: CASSSGTRVSGSQYF

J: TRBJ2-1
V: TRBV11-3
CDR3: CASSLYRDNEQFF

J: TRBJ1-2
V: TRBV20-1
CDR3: CSASPGQGSGYTF